This TCR beta chain was sequenced during a study of CD8+CD57+ T cells in acquired aplastic anemia. The CDR3 length is 14 residues. Germline CDR1 reads SGDLS; CDR2 reads YYNGEE. Profiling that covered TCR beta VDJ and CDR3 relied on genomic DNA as its template. MiXCR, applied by TCRdb to the reads, yields one record per CDR3 protein. The sample has hundreds of thousands of distinct CDR3 sequences, just under 70% seen once; the top ten hold under 5%. A word on this clonotype: At one end the junction does not follow the germline gene, possibly because of a read error.

The source material was sorted CD4+, CD8+, or CD8+CD57+ T cells (not recorded which) from PBMCs. This sequence was found in a human donor in good health, serving as a control. The chain is built from TRBV9 and TRBJ1-2, with D unresolved. DNA of the CDR3: TGTGCCAGCAGCCCAACCGCAAGCCAGTACGGCCACTCCTTC. Its protein is CASSPTASQYGHSF.